One sample yielded the 28 T cell receptor beta chains listed below, sequenced in a study of T cells in Graves' hyperthyroidism and ophthalmopathy. Amplified TCR beta CDR3 regions came from RNA transcripts. A set of HTBI primers served as the primers for a first-round RT-PCR of the TCR CDR3. One entry per CDR3 protein results from TCRdb running MiXCR on the multiplex PCR reads. Counted here are approximately 600,000 distinct CDR3 sequences, roughly 20% occurring once; the ten biggest clones make up roughly a third. Input material: blood. The receptors derive from a young man with Graves' ophthalmopathy.

The V gene is TRBV7-2, the J gene TRBJ2-7, with TRBD1 identical over 7 bases. With 3 bases clipped from V and 5 bases from J, the junction kept 16 bases outside the gene matches. CDR1 and CDR2 from the germline V gene are SGHTA and FQGNSA. The CDR3 loop spans 17 amino acids. The CDR3 nucleotides are TGTGCCAGCAGCTTGGTCGTATGGGACAGCGGTTACAACGAGCAGTACTTC. It codes for CASSLVVWDSGYNEQYF.

In this sample, this clonotype turned up a few times. J is TRBJ2-7 and V is TRBV9, with 7 bases fitting TRBD1. Germline CDR1 is SGDLS and CDR2 is YYNGEE. The CDR3 is 12 amino acids. V shed 6 bases and J 3 bases; nucleotides not matched to a gene: 3. As DNA, the CDR3 is TGTGCCAGCACCCAGGGGGACTACGAGCAGTACTTC. Encoded protein: CASTQGDYEQYF.

This clonotype was detected ten times or more. The J gene is TRBJ2-1, the V gene TRBV11-3; D remains ambiguous. V shed 5 bases and J shed 3 bases, with 14 bases lying between them. CDR1 and CDR2 (germline): SGHNT, YENEEA. CDR3 length: 15 amino acids. CDR3 nucleotides: TGTGCCAGCAGCGAGGAAGACACGAACTACAATGAGCAGTTCTTC. Residues: CASSEEDTNYNEQFF.

The V gene is TRBV7-9, the J gene TRBJ2-7; D gene uncertain. V lost 5 bases, J lost 6 bases, and 11 bases lay in between. Germline CDR1 and CDR2: SEHNR and FQNEAQ (reference sequence). This CDR3 contains 12 residues. The CDR3 DNA reads as TGTGCCAGCAGCCTTGGGTCTATCGAGCAGTACTTC. This translates into CASSLGSIEQYF.

The chain combines TRBV7-4 with TRBJ2-5, with D possibly TRBD2 on 6 matching bases. This CDR3 comprises 19 residues. Trimming left V 2 bases short and J 5 bases short, with 27 bases between. Germline CDR1 SGHVT, CDR2 SQSDAQ. CDR3 coding DNA: TGTGCCAGCAGCTTATCTTCGTCGCTAGTTGGTCGGGGGTCCGAGACCCAGTACTTC. Residues: CASSLSSSLVGRGSETQYF.

CDR3 nucleotide sequence: TGTGCCAGCAGTCTACTGACAGGGGGGAGGTATAATTCACCCCTCCACTTT. This sequence encodes CASSLLTGGRYNSPLHF. This rearrangement joins TRBV27 to TRBJ1-6; 9 bases map to TRBD1. The length of the CDR3 is 17 residues. J lost 4 bases, V lost 5 bases, and 9 bases had no gene match. Germline loops: CDR1 MNHEY, CDR2 SMNVEV (reference sequence).

Ten or more counts support this clonotype. The chain links TRBV30 to TRBJ2-1; 7 bases align to TRBD1. With 5 bases clipped from V and 10 bases from J, the junction kept 11 bases outside the gene matches. The CDR3 sequence is 13 residues long. CDR1 GTSNPN and CDR2 SVGIG come from the germline V gene (reference sequence). Here the CDR3 DNA reads TGTGCCTGGGGAACCGGGACAGTGGTAGAGCAGTTCTTC. It yields the protein CAWGTGTVVEQFF.

This clonotype showed up just a few times. The chain uses TRBV29-1 and TRBJ1-6; D gene uncertain. Germline V CDR1 and CDR2: SQVTM, ANQGSEA. This CDR3 has 13 residues. V was clipped by 5 bases and J by 7 bases, with 12 bases between them. CDR3 nucleotide sequence: TGCAGCGTTTCCGGTGGAGTAAATTCACCCCTCCACTTT. Translation gives CSVSGGVNSPLHF.

This clonotype was seen many times. The rearrangement uses TRBV12-3 or TRBV12-4 and TRBJ2-3, with 10 bases aligning to TRBD2. This CDR3 is 16 amino acids long. Trimming at V came to 6 bases and at J to 7 bases, leaving 13 bases not matched to a gene. Written as DNA, the CDR3 is TGTGCCAGCAGCCTACGGGCTAGCGGGAGTTCAAATACGCAGTATTTT. Protein product: CASSLRASGSSNTQYF.

This chain joins TRBV28 and TRBJ1-4; no definite D call. V lost 5 bases to trimming and J lost 5 bases, with 9 bases between them. Germline V CDR1 and CDR2: MDHEN, SYDVKM. The CDR3 contains 13 residues. The CDR3 DNA follows: TGTGCCAGCAGTCCCCGCCGGAATGAAAAACTGTTTTTT. It is translated as CASSPRRNEKLFF.

The genes are TRBV7-8 and TRBJ2-7, with D hard to call. The CDR3 runs 15 residues. The germline V gene has CDR1 SGHVS and CDR2 FQNEAQ. Trimming took off 5 bases at V and 0 bases at J, with 14 bases between the two ends. The CDR3 DNA follows: TGTGCCAGCAGCGTGACTTCACGAAGCTCCTACGAGCAGTACTTC. Its protein is CASSVTSRSSYEQYF.

The V gene is TRBV5-1, the J gene TRBJ2-1; the D gene is possibly TRBD2 (5 bases). The CDR3 runs to 15 residues. Germline loops: CDR1 SGHRS, CDR2 YFSETQ. V was trimmed by 3 bases and J by 8 bases, leaving 18 bases between them. The CDR3 protein is CASSSRDRAIDEQFF. Here the CDR3 DNA reads TGCGCCAGCAGCTCCCGGGATCGAGCGATCGATGAGCAGTTCTTC.

This clonotype was counted only a few times. The chain carries TRBV20-1 and TRBJ2-2; D unresolved. This CDR3 region has 15 residues. Germline V gene data show CDR1 as DFQATT and CDR2 as SNEGSKA (reference sequence). V was pared by 5 bases and J by 5 bases, with 18 bases between. The CDR3, as DNA: TGCAGTGCTCGACACAAGACAAGGCGGACCGGGGAGCTGTTTTTT. This sequence encodes CSARHKTRRTGELFF.

This clonotype was counted only a few times. J is TRBJ2-1 and V is TRBV28; 8 nucleotides match TRBD2. The CDR3 runs 16 residues. V shed 2 bases and J 2 bases; nucleotides not matched to a gene: 5. Germline V gene lookup returns CDR1 MDHEN and CDR2 SYDVKM. CDR3 sequence: CASSLIVAGTYNEQFF. CDR3 DNA: TGTGCCAGCAGTTTAATCGTAGCGGGAACCTACAATGAGCAGTTCTTC.

The chain joins TRBV5-1 to TRBJ2-3; TRBD2 matches 7 bases. Germline V gives CDR1 SGHRS, CDR2 YFSETQ. V was pared by 2 bases and J by 5 bases, with 17 bases of the junction left unmatched. This CDR3 has 18 amino acids. CDR3 sequence (DNA): TGCGCCAGCAGCTTAACTACCTCTCGCGGGAGCAGGATAGATACGCAGTATTTT. Protein product: CASSLTTSRGSRIDTQYF.

There are a few counts of this clonotype. This rearrangement joins TRBV20-1 to TRBJ2-7; 12 bases line up with TRBD2. The germline V gene encodes CDR1 DFQATT and CDR2 SNEGSKA (reference sequence). Losses at the gene ends were 3 bases for V and 2 bases for J; bases not matched to a gene: 17. This CDR3 region has 19 residues. CDR3 in DNA: TGCAGTGCTAGGGACGGGGGTAGACTAGCGGGAGTGGGGACCTACGAGCAGTACTTC. Its protein product is CSARDGGRLAGVGTYEQYF.

This clonotype has a handful of counts. The CDR3 spells CASSSPGPPTYNEQFF. The CDR3 nucleotides are TGTGCCAGTAGTTCACCGGGACCCCCCACCTACAATGAGCAGTTCTTC. This rearrangement joins TRBV19 to TRBJ2-1; D possibly matches TRBD1 or TRBD2 (5 bases each). Germline V CDR1 and CDR2: LNHDA, SQIVND (reference sequence). Between the trimmed V and J ends, which lost 5 bases and 2 bases, there was a span of 16 bases. The CDR3 runs to 16 residues.

As for this clonotype: A single base separates this from a much larger clone, so it may be a read error. This chain joins TRBV6-1 and TRBJ1-5; no definite D call. Germline V lookup: CDR1 MNHNS, CDR2 SASEGT. CDR3 size: 13 residues. For the CDR3, the DNA is TGTACCAGCAGTGACCGTAGCAATCAGCCCCAGCATTTT. Protein product: CTSSDRSNQPQHF.

This clonotype has only a few counts. The chain uses TRBV6-1 and TRBJ1-5; TRBD1 matches at 8 bases. Germline trimming cut 5 bases from V and 1 base from J; bases unmatched to any gene: 19. Per the germline V gene, CDR1 is MNHNS and CDR2 is SASEGT. This CDR3 is 20 amino acids long. The CDR3 bases are TGTGCCAGCAGTCCAACAACGTCGGCAGGGGGCGGGTTCAGCAATCAGCCCCAGCATTTT. The encoded protein is CASSPTTSAGGGFSNQPQHF.

This clonotype was seen only a few times. The V call is TRBV13, the J call TRBJ2-3; D is undetermined. The V and J ends lost 1 base and 8 bases respectively, with 13 bases between them. Germline CDR1 and CDR2: PRHDT and FYEKMQ (reference sequence). CDR3 length equals 14 residues. The CDR3 bases are TGTGCCAGCAGCTTAGCGAGGAGAAAGGTTACGCAGTATTTT. Translation: CASSLARRKVTQYF.

The V gene is TRBV7-2, the J gene TRBJ2-1; 9 positions match TRBD2. V dropped 2 bases and J dropped 0; count of bases not matched to a gene: 5. The CDR3 contains 17 residues. The V gene's germline CDR1 is SGHTA and CDR2 FQGNSA. CDR3 region: CASSLTSGRVSYNEQFF. The CDR3 DNA reads TGTGCCAGCAGCTTAACTAGCGGGCGGGTCTCCTACAATGAGCAGTTCTTC.

CDR3 protein: CATSRPGTGVNQPQHF. CDR3 nucleotides: TGTGCCACCAGCAGACCTGGGACAGGGGTCAATCAGCCCCAGCATTTT. V and J are TRBV15 and TRBJ1-5; TRBD1 matches 10 bases. There are 16 residues in the CDR3. The trim removed 2 bases at V and 3 bases at J, leaving 4 bases unmatched. CDR1 and CDR2 (germline): LNHNV, YYDKDF (reference sequence).

This clonotype was picked up a small number of times. The chain carries TRBV12-3 or TRBV12-4 and TRBJ2-2; 8 bases are shared with TRBD2. The CDR3 has 16 residues. Trimming at V came to 1 base and at J to 3 bases, leaving 4 bases not matched to a gene. The CDR3 nucleotides are TGTGCCAGCAGTTTAGGGCGGGGGGTACACACCGGGGAGCTGTTTTTT. Protein: CASSLGRGVHTGELFF.

The chain joins TRBV4-1 to TRBJ1-4, with D unresolved. V dropped 1 base and J dropped 8 bases, with 8 bases sitting between them. CDR1 is MGHRA, CDR2 YSYEKL, per germline. The CDR3 has 13 residues. CDR3 residues: CASSQVSGEKLFF. The CDR3 bases are TGCGCCAGCAGCCAAGTTTCCGGGGAAAAACTGTTTTTT.

In this sample, this clonotype turned up once. The CDR3 DNA sequence: TGCAGTGCTAGTTCACTAGCGGGAAGGAATGAGCAGTTCTTC. Translation gives CSASSLAGRNEQFF. This rearrangement joins TRBV20-1 to TRBJ2-1; 10 bases align to TRBD2. CDR1 and CDR2 (germline): DFQATT, SNEGSKA (reference sequence). Trimming at V came to 3 bases and at J to 7 bases, leaving 6 bases not matched to a gene. The CDR3 is 14 amino acids.

The V and J genes are TRBV24-1 and TRBJ2-5; TRBD2 matches 7 bases. J gave up 5 bases and V 5 bases, and 7 bases lay outside the gene matches. The CDR3 extends over 14 amino acids. CDR1 and CDR2 from the germline V gene are KGHDR and SFDVKD. DNA of the CDR3: TGTGCCACCAGTGCCCCGGGAGGAACGGAGACCCAGTACTTC. This encodes CATSAPGGTETQYF.

The chain joins TRBV28 to TRBJ2-7; TRBD2 matches 11 bases. The CDR3 is made up of 16 amino acids. The germline V gene has CDR1 MDHEN and CDR2 SYDVKM. V lost 8 bases to trimming and J lost 2 bases; unmatched junction nucleotides: 11. CDR3 region: CASGLPGTSGTYEQYF. DNA of the CDR3: TGTGCCAGCGGCCTGCCCGGGACTAGCGGAACCTACGAGCAGTACTTC.

For the CDR3, the DNA is TGTGCCAGTAGTATAACCATGATCAACACTGAAGCTTTCTTT. Translating it yields CASSITMINTEAFF. This rearrangement joins TRBV19 to TRBJ1-1; the D is unclear. This CDR3 spans 14 amino acids. Germline CDR1 is LNHDA and CDR2 is SQIVND (reference sequence). V was shortened by 2 bases and J by 2 bases, with 9 bases between the two germline ends.